One and the same sample provided the 5 T cell receptor beta chains below, sequenced in a study of Tregs in tolerant kidney transplant recipients. Some clones are missing from TCRdb's copy, which holds only in-frame ones; the method was immunoSEQ multiplex PCR. The sample records around 52,000 clones, about 83% being singletons. The sequenced sample consisted of CD4+ T cells from blood. The receptors shown here come from a human donor in good health.

In DNA, the CDR3 is TGTGCCAGCAGCTTCCAGGGGGGGCTAGCCAAAAACATTCAGTACTTC. It translates to CASSFQGGLAKNIQYF. This chain links TRBV7-9 with TRBJ2-4, with D perhaps matching TRBD1 or TRBD2 (7 bases each). Trimming stripped 3 bases from V and 0 bases from J, with 12 bases between. Germline V gene data show CDR1 as SEHNR and CDR2 as FQNEAQ (reference sequence). The CDR3 contains 16 residues.

The chain is built from TRBV6-1 and TRBJ2-2, with D perhaps being TRBD1 or TRBD2 (6 bases each). This CDR3 spans 15 amino acids. The V gene's germline CDR1 is MNHNS and CDR2 SASEGT. Trimming left V 6 bases short and J 4 bases short, with 15 bases between. The CDR3 sequence is CASRKEGGPTGELFF. As DNA, the CDR3 is TGTGCCAGCAGGAAAGAGGGGGGCCCCACCGGGGAGCTGTTTTTT.

This clone was seen only a few times. The chain joins TRBV10-3 to TRBJ1-5, with unresolved D. V was cut by 5 bases and J by 6 bases, with 11 bases left in between. The germline V gene has CDR1 ENHRY and CDR2 SYGVKD. This CDR3 is built from 13 residues. This chain's CDR3 is CAISPGSPQPQHF. CDR3 DNA sequence: TGTGCCATCAGTCCTGGGAGTCCTCAGCCCCAGCATTTT.

The table lists this clone with a few counts. CDR3 in DNA: TGTGCCAGCAGCAAAGGCTCCCGGGAGACTGGGGACAATCAGCCCCAGCATTTT. As protein: CASSKGSRETGDNQPQHF. V and J are TRBV21-1 and TRBJ1-5. TRBV21-1 is listed as a pseudogene. The CDR3 consists of 18 residues.

J is TRBJ1-2 and V is TRBV6-6, with TRBD1 as a possible D gene (6 bases). The CDR3 loop spans 15 amino acids. The V and J ends lost 6 bases and 8 bases respectively, with 22 bases between them. CDR1 is MNHNY and CDR2 is SVGAGI in the germline V gene (reference sequence). This CDR3 is CASRGSGTQDVGYTF. DNA of the CDR3: TGTGCCAGCAGGGGCTCCGGGACACAAGACGTGGGCTACACCTTC.